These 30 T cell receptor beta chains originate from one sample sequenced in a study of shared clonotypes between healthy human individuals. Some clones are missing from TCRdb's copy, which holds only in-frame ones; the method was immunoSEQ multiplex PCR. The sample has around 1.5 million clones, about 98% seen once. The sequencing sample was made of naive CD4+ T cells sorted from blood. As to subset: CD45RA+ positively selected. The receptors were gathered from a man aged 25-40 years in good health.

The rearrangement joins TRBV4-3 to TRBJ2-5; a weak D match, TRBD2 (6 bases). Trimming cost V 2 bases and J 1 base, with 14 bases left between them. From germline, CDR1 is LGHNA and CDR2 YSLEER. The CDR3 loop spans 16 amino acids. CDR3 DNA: TGCGCCAGCAGCCAACACCCCCGGGGGACCCAAGAGACCCAGTACTTC. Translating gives CASSQHPRGTQETQYF.

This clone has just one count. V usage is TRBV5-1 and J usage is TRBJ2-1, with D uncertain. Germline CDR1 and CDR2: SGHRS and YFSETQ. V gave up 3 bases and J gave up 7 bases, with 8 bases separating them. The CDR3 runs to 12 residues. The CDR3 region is CASSWSENEQFF. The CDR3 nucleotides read TGCGCCAGCAGCTGGTCCGAGAATGAGCAGTTCTTC.

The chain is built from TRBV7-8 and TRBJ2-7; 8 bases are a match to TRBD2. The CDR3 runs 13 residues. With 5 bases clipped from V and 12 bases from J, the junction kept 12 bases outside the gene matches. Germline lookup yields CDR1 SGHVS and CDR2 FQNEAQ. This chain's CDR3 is CASSIPRGATRYF. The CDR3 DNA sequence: TGTGCCAGCAGCATCCCGCGGGGGGCGACGAGGTACTTC.

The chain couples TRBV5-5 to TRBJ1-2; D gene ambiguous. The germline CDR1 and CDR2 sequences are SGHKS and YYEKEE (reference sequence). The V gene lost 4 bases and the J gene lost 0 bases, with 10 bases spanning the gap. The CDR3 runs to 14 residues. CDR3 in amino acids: CASSPGFSNYGYTF. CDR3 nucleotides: TGTGCCAGCAGCCCCGGGTTTTCTAACTATGGCTACACCTTC.

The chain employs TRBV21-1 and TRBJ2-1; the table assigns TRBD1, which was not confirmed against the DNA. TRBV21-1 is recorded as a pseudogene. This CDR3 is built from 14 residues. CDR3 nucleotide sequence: TGTGCCAGCAGCGACCGGGACAGGGACAATGAGCAGTTCTTC. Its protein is CASSDRDRDNEQFF.

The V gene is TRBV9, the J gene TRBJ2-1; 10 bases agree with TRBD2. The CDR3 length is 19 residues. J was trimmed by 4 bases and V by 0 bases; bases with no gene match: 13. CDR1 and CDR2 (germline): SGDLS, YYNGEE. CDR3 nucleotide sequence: TGTGCCAGCAGCGTAGGAGGGGTAGCGGGAGGTGCCGAATACAATGAGCAGTTCTTC. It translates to CASSVGGVAGGAEYNEQFF.

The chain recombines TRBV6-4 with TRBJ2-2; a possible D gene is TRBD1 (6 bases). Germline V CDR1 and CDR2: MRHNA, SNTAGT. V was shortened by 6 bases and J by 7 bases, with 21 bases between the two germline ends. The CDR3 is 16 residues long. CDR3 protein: CASSRTGILFGGELFF. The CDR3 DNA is TGTGCCAGCAGCCGTACAGGGATATTGTTCGGCGGGGAGCTGTTTTTT.

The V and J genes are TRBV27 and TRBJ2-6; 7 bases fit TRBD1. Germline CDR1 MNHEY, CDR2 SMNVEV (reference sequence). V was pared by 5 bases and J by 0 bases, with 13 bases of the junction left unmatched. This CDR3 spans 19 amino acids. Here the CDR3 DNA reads TGTGCCAGCAGTCCCTACCCGACAGGGTTCGTCTCTGGGGCCAACGTCCTGACTTTC. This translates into CASSPYPTGFVSGANVLTF.

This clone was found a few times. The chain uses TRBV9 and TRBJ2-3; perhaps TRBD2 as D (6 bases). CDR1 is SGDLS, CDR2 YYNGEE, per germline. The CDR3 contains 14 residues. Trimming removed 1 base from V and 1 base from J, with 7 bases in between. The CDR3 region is CASSVSSGTDTQYF. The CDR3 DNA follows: TGTGCCAGCAGCGTATCTAGCGGCACAGATACGCAGTATTTT.

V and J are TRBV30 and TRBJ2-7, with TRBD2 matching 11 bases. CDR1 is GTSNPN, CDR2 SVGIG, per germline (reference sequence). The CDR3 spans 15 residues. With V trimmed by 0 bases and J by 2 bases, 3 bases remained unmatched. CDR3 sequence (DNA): TGTGCCTGGAGTGTCCCGACTAGCGGGACCTACGAGCAGTACTTC. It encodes CAWSVPTSGTYEQYF.

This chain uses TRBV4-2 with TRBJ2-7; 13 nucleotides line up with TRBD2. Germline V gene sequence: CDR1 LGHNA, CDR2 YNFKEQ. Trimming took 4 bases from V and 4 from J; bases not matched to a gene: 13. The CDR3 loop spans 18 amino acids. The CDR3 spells CASSPGLAGTATQYEQYF. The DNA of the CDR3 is TGTGCCAGCAGCCCGGGACTAGCGGGAACTGCCACCCAGTACGAGCAGTACTTC.

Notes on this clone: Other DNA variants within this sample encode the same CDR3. The CDR3 DNA follows: TGTGCCAGCAGCTTAGGCCAGGGGTTCTACGAGCAGTACTTC. Amino acid sequence: CASSLGQGFYEQYF. The V call is TRBV7-9, the J call TRBJ2-7, with D perhaps matching TRBD1 (6 bases). The CDR3 totals 14 residues. Trimming left V 1 base short and J 3 bases short, with 10 bases between. CDR1 is SEHNR and CDR2 is FQNEAQ in the germline V gene (reference sequence).

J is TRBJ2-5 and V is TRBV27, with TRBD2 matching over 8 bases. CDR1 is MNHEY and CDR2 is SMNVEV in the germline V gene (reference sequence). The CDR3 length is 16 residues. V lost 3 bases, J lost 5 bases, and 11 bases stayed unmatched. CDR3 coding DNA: TGTGCCAGCAGTTTCTTTTCGGCGGGGGGCGGGGAGACCCAGTACTTC. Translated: CASSFFSAGGGETQYF.

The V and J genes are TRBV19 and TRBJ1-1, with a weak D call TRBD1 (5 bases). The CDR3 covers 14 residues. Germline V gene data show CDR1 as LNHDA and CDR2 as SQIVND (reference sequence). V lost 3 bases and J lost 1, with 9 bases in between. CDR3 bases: TGTGCCAGTAGTATGCGCCAGGGGAACACTGAAGCTTTCTTT. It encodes CASSMRQGNTEAFF.

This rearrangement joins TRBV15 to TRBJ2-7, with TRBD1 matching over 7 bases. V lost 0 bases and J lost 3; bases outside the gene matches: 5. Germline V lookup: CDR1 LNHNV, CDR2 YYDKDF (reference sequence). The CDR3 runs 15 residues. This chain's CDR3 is CATSRERGQNYEQYF. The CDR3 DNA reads TGTGCCACCAGCAGAGAACGGGGACAGAACTACGAGCAGTACTTC.

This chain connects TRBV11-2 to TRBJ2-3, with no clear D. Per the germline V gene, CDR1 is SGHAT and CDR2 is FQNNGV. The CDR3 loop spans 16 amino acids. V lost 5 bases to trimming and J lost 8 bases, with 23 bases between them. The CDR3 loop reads CASSTPSGPAESTQYF. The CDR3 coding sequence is TGTGCCAGCAGCACCCCGTCAGGCCCCGCCGAGAGTACGCAGTATTTT.

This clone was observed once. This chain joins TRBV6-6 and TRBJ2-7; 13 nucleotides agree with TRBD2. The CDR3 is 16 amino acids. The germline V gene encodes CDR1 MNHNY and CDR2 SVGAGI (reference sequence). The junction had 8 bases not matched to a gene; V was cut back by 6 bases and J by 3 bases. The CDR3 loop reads CASSPAGTSGIYEQYF. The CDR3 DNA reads TGTGCCAGCAGCCCCGCCGGGACTAGCGGGATCTACGAGCAGTACTTC.

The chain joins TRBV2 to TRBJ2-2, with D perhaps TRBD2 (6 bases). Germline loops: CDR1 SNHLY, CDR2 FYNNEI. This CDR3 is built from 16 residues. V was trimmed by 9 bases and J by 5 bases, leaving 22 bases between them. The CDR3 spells CASQRGFGSRTGELFF. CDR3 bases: TGTGCCAGTCAACGGGGCTTCGGGAGTCGGACCGGGGAGCTGTTTTTT.

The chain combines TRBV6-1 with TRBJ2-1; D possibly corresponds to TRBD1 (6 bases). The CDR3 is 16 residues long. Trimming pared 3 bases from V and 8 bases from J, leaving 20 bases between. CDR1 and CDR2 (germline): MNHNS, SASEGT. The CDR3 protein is CASSDTPGPPGDEQFF. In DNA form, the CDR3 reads TGTGCCAGCAGTGATACTCCGGGACCCCCAGGGGATGAGCAGTTCTTC.

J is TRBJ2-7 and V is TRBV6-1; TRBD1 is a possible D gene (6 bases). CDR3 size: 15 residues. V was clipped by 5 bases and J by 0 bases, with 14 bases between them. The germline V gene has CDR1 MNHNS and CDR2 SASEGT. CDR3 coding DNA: TGTGCCAGCAGTCATTACAGGGAAGGCTCCTACGAGCAGTACTTC. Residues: CASSHYREGSYEQYF.

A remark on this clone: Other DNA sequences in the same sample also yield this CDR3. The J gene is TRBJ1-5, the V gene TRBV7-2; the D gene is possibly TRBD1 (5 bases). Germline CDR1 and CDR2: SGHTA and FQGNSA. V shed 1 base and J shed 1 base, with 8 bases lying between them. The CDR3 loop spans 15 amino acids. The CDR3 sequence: CASSLGGQSNQPQHF. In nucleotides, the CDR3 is TGTGCCAGCAGCTTAGGCGGACAAAGCAATCAGCCCCAGCATTTT.

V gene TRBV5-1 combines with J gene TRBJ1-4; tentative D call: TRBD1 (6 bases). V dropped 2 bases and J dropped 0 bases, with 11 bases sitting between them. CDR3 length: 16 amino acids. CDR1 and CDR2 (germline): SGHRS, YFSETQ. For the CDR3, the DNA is TGCGCCAGCAGCTTAGGACAGACAGCAACTAATGAAAAACTGTTTTTT. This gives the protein CASSLGQTATNEKLFF.

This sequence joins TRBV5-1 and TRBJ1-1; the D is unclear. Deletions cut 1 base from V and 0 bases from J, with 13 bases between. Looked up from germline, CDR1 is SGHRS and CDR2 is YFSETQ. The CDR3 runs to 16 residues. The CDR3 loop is CASSLLAGAMNTEAFF. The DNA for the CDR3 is TGCGCCAGCAGCTTGCTGGCAGGTGCCATGAACACTGAAGCTTTCTTT.

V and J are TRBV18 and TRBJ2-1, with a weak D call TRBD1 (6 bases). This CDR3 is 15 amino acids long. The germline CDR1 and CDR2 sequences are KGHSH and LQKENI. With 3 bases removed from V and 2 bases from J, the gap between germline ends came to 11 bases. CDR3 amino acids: CASSPITGTYNEQFF. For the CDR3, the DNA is TGTGCCAGCTCACCGATCACAGGGACCTACAATGAGCAGTTCTTC.

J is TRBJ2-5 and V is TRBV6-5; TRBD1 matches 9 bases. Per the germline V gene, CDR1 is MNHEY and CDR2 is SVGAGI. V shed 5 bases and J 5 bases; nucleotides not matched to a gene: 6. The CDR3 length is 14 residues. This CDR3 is CASSGGTGWETQYF. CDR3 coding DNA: TGTGCCAGCAGTGGGGGGACAGGGTGGGAGACCCAGTACTTC.

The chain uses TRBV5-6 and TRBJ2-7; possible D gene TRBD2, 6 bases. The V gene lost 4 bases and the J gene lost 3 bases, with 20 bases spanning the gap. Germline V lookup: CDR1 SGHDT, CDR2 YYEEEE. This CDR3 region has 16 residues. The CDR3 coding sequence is TGTGCCAGCAGCCGCGGGGTACTAGTTGCCGACTACGAGCAGTACTTC. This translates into CASSRGVLVADYEQYF.

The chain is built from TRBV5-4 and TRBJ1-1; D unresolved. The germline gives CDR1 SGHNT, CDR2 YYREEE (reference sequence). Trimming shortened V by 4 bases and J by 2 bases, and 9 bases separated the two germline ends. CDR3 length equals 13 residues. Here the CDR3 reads CASSSNPNTEAFF. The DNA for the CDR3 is TGTGCCAGCAGCAGCAACCCCAACACTGAAGCTTTCTTT.

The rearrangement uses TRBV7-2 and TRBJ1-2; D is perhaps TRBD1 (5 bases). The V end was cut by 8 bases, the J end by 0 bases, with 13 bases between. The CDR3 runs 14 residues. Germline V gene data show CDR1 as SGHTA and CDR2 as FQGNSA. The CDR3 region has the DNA TGTGCCAGCTCCAGGGAACCCGCTAACTATGGCTACACCTTC. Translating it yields CASSREPANYGYTF.

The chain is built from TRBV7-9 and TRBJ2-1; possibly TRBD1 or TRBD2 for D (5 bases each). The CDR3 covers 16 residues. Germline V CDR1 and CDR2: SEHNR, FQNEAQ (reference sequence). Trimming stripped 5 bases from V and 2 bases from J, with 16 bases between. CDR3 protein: CASSPLKGRTYNEQFF. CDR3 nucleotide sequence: TGTGCCAGCAGCCCTCTTAAGGGACGGACCTACAATGAGCAGTTCTTC.

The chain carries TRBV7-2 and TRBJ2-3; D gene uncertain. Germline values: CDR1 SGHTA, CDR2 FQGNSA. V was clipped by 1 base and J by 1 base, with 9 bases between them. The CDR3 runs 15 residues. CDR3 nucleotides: TGTGCCAGCAGCTTAGGCGGACCTGGCACAGATACGCAGTATTTT. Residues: CASSLGGPGTDTQYF.